This TCR beta chain was recorded in a study of blood T cell repertoires in COVID-19. Whole-study context: The analysed material was cDNA or gDNA that came from T cells, B-cell-depleted T cells, or PBMCs.

This clone was seen a single time. Study processing details: Amplification of reference gene primers was used by the study to estimate nucleated cell counts. Sequencing used immunoSEQ multiplex PCR; TCRdb keeps in-frame clones, though not all of them. Clone size and the V and J calls come from that table; the DNA yielded D and trimming. In the table there are roughly 260,000 clones, roughly 86% of which are singletons. Trimming removed 0 bases from V and 4 bases from J; junction bases left unmatched: 12. Germline CDR1 is LGHNA and CDR2 is YNFKEQ. The CDR3 length is 18 residues. The chain recombines TRBV4-2 with TRBJ2-5; 9 bases map to TRBD1. Sequenced sample: peripheral blood. This TCR came from a man aged 40-50 years who had recovered from COVID-19. The CDR3 region is CASSQDAQNRGLPETQYF. CDR3 DNA: TGTGCCAGCAGCCAAGATGCGCAAAACAGGGGGCTACCAGAGACCCAGTACTTC.